One and the same sample provided the 30 T cell receptor beta chains below, sequenced in a study of T cells in Graves' hyperthyroidism and ophthalmopathy. Regions amplified from RNA transcripts were the TCR beta CDR3 regions. First-round RT-PCR targeting the TCR CDR3 was performed with the HTBI primer set. MiXCR, run by TCRdb on the multiplex PCR reads, gives a single entry per CDR3 protein. The sample records about 720,000 distinct CDR3 sequences, 15% to 20% being singletons. The sample consisted of blood. The receptors derive from a man in his late teens or twenties with Graves' hyperthyroidism.

In this sample, this clonotype turned up a few times. The chain recombines TRBV27 with TRBJ2-4; 9 bases are shared with TRBD2. Germline CDR1 reads MNHEY; CDR2 reads SMNVEV (reference sequence). V dropped 6 bases and J dropped 8; count of bases not matched to a gene: 11. The CDR3 length is 15 residues. For the CDR3, the DNA is TGTGCCAGCAGGGGGTGGCGCGGGAGGGCGGACATTCAGTACTTC. Translated, it gives CASRGWRGRADIQYF.

This clonotype was observed many times. CDR3 sequence (DNA): TGTGCCAGCAGTTTTAGCGGGGGCGAAGGCTACACCTTC. Translated, it gives CASSFSGGEGYTF. The gene calls are TRBV28 and TRBJ1-2; possibly TRBD1 for D (6 bases). CDR3 size: 13 residues. Trimming took 3 bases from V and 8 from J, leaving 13 bases between them. Germline CDR1 MDHEN, CDR2 SYDVKM.

This clonotype showed up just a few times. V and J are TRBV12-3 or TRBV12-4 and TRBJ2-5; 8 bases line up with TRBD2. Losses at the gene ends were 4 bases for V and 6 bases for J; bases not matched to a gene: 7. The CDR3 sequence is 14 residues long. The CDR3 sequence is CASSSTSGGKTQYF. The CDR3 DNA follows: TGTGCCAGCAGTTCTACTAGCGGTGGGAAGACCCAGTACTTC.

This clonotype was detected ten times or more. The chain is built from TRBV7-2 and TRBJ2-3; no firm D call. Trimming removed 1 base from V and 4 bases from J, with 6 bases in between. The CDR3 length is 13 residues. Per the germline V gene, CDR1 is SGHTA and CDR2 is FQGNSA. This chain's CDR3 is CASSLVTADTQYF. The CDR3 DNA follows: TGTGCCAGCAGCTTAGTGACGGCAGATACGCAGTATTTT. Full variable domain (remainder filled in from reference TRBV7-2 and TRBJ2-3): GAGVSQSPSNKVTEKGKDVELRCDPISGHTALYWYRQSLGQGLEFLIYFQGNSAPDKSGLPSDRFSAERTGGSVSTLTIQRTQQEDSAVYLCASSLVTADTQYFGPGTRLTVL.

This clonotype was seen many times. V and J are TRBV27 and TRBJ1-2; TRBD1 aligns across 8 bases. This CDR3 has 14 amino acids. Germline values: CDR1 MNHEY, CDR2 SMNVEV (reference sequence). Germline trimming cut 3 bases from V and 7 bases from J; bases unmatched to any gene: 7. CDR3 protein: CASSFLDREGGYTF. The CDR3 bases are TGTGCCAGCAGTTTTTTGGACAGGGAGGGTGGCTACACCTTC.

This clonotype was counted at least ten times. The chain carries TRBV28 and TRBJ2-7; D possibly corresponds to TRBD2 (5 bases). The V end was cut by 8 bases, the J end by 7 bases, with 21 bases between. From germline, CDR1 is MDHEN and CDR2 SYDVKM. The CDR3 loop spans 14 amino acids. Here the CDR3 DNA reads TGTGCCAGCCGGCCCCTAGAGGTTGGCGGGGAGCAGTACTTC. Protein: CASRPLEVGGEQYF.

On this clonotype: With a much larger clone just one base away, this may be a read error. No conserved phenylalanine or tryptophan is present at the end of the CDR3, so a read error is the likely explanation. The chain recombines TRBV7-8 with TRBJ2-7; D unresolved. Trimming removed 6 bases at V and 3 bases at J, with 15 bases between. This CDR3 comprises 14 residues. Germline-derived CDR1 and CDR2 are SGHVS and FQNEAQ. CDR3 amino acids: CASRKINRNYEQYL. The CDR3 DNA reads as TGTGCCAGCAGAAAAATAAATCGGAACTACGAGCAGTACCTC.

There are many counts of this clonotype. The chain couples TRBV9 to TRBJ2-5; the match to TRBD1 covers 7 bases. The CDR3 totals 14 residues. Germline assignment: CDR1 SGDLS and CDR2 YYNGEE. Trimming cost V 2 bases and J 1 base; bases outside gene matches: 2. The CDR3 nucleotides are TGTGCCAGCAGCGTTGGGACAGCCCAAGAGACCCAGTACTTC. This encodes CASSVGTAQETQYF.

Comments on this clonotype: A read error may produce the germline difference seen at one junction end. The chain carries TRBV5-1 and TRBJ2-1; 10 positions agree with TRBD1. Germline V gene data show CDR1 as SGHRS and CDR2 as YFSETQ. This CDR3 is built from 13 residues. Here the CDR3 reads CASSRGQGNEQFF. The CDR3 DNA is TGTGCCAGCAGTCGGGGACAGGGGAATGAGCAGTTCTTC.

At least ten counts were recorded for this clonotype. This chain connects TRBV27 to TRBJ2-7; the D call may be TRBD1 or TRBD2 (6 bases each). The CDR3 spans 16 residues. From germline, CDR1 is MNHEY and CDR2 SMNVEV (reference sequence). Trimming shortened V by 5 bases and J by 2 bases, and 19 bases separated the two germline ends. The DNA of the CDR3 is TGTGCCAGCAGTGTCTCCGGGGGCCAACTGGCCTACGAGCAGTACTTC. This codes for CASSVSGGQLAYEQYF.

The V and J genes are TRBV19 and TRBJ2-2, with 7 nucleotides matching TRBD2. This CDR3 is 17 amino acids long. CDR1 and CDR2 from the germline V gene are LNHDA and SQIVND (reference sequence). The V gene end was trimmed by 0 bases and the J gene end by 6 bases; junction bases not matched to a gene: 10. The CDR3 sequence: CASSIEGLGRFAGELFF. In DNA form, the CDR3 reads TGTGCCAGTAGTATAGAAGGACTAGGACGCTTTGCCGGGGAGCTGTTTTTT.

The DNA for the CDR3 is TGTGCCACCAGCAGAGATCGGGGGGGTGAAAAACTGTTTTTT. Translated, it gives CATSRDRGGEKLFF. This chain joins TRBV15 and TRBJ1-4; possibly TRBD1 for D (5 bases). Germline CDR1 is LNHNV and CDR2 is YYDKDF (reference sequence). Between the trimmed V and J ends, which lost 0 bases and 7 bases, there was a span of 9 bases. The CDR3 has 14 residues.

The chain recombines TRBV20-1 with TRBJ1-5, with a weak D call TRBD1 (6 bases). Between the trimmed V and J ends, which lost 2 bases and 6 bases, there was a span of 20 bases. The CDR3 covers 16 residues. Germline CDR1 is DFQATT and CDR2 is SNEGSKA (reference sequence). The CDR3 loop reads CSARLGGGLGSQPQHF. The CDR3 DNA follows: TGCAGTGCTAGATTGGGGGGCGGATTGGGCAGTCAGCCCCAGCATTTT.

The V gene is TRBV11-3, the J gene TRBJ2-7, with 7 positions matching TRBD1. Germline V gene data show CDR1 as SGHNT and CDR2 as YENEEA. The CDR3 is made up of 16 amino acids. V shed 3 bases and J 0 bases; nucleotides not matched to a gene: 8. The CDR3: CASSFQTGTNSYEQYF. Here the CDR3 DNA reads TGTGCCAGCAGCTTTCAGACAGGGACAAACTCCTACGAGCAGTACTTC.

The chain employs TRBV4-3 and TRBJ1-1, with D unclear. This CDR3 is 13 amino acids long. V was trimmed by 2 bases and J by 6 bases, leaving 10 bases between them. Germline CDR1 reads LGHNA; CDR2 reads YSLEER. CDR3 sequence reads: CASSQSPGPEAFF. In nucleotides, the CDR3 is TGCGCCAGCAGCCAAAGCCCCGGGCCTGAAGCTTTCTTT.

The sample holds a few counts of this clonotype. The chain employs TRBV7-9 and TRBJ1-1, with D possibly matching TRBD1 (5 bases). The CDR3 totals 16 residues. The V end lost 4 bases, the J end lost 2 bases, and 17 bases lay between the germline ends. Germline values: CDR1 SEHNR, CDR2 FQNEAQ (reference sequence). The CDR3 bases are TGTGCCAGCAGCTCCGGCGGACGAGGGGTTAACACTGAAGCTTTCTTT. Protein sequence: CASSSGGRGVNTEAFF.

This chain connects TRBV4-2 to TRBJ2-7; no clear D gene. The V end lost 2 bases, the J end lost 3 bases, and 8 bases lay between the germline ends. Germline assignment: CDR1 LGHNA and CDR2 YNFKEQ. The CDR3 sequence is 13 residues long. CDR3 protein: CASSQRTRYEQYF. Written as DNA, the CDR3 is TGTGCCAGCAGCCAAAGGACCCGCTACGAGCAGTACTTC.

The chain couples TRBV20-1 to TRBJ1-1; D may be TRBD1 (6 bases). V lost 5 bases and J 2 bases, leaving 15 bases between the germline ends. Germline loops: CDR1 DFQATT, CDR2 SNEGSKA (reference sequence). The CDR3 contains 14 residues. CDR3 in amino acids: CSAGGAPSNTEAFF. CDR3 bases: TGCAGTGCTGGGGGGGCTCCAAGTAACACTGAAGCTTTCTTT.

V usage is TRBV6-2 or TRBV6-3 and J usage is TRBJ2-1; D perhaps matches TRBD2 (7 bases). The germline gives CDR1 MNHEY, CDR2 SVGEGT. CDR3 length equals 15 residues. The V and J ends lost 5 bases and 7 bases respectively, with 18 bases between them. The CDR3 loop is CASSAWAGEGNEQFF. The DNA for the CDR3 is TGTGCCAGCAGTGCTTGGGCAGGGGAGGGGAATGAGCAGTTCTTC.

This clonotype has just a few counts. CDR3 DNA sequence: TGTGCCTGGAGTCTAATCCCGGGACTAGCTAGAAACGAGCAGTACTTC. Protein sequence: CAWSLIPGLARNEQYF. V gene TRBV30 combines with J gene TRBJ2-7; TRBD2 agrees at 9 bases. The CDR3 contains 16 residues. Germline trimming cut 2 bases from V and 5 bases from J; bases unmatched to any gene: 13. Germline CDR1 GTSNPN, CDR2 SVGIG (reference sequence).

This clonotype came up a few times. The rearrangement joins TRBV7-6 to TRBJ1-4, with TRBD1 matching over 8 bases. The CDR3 contains 15 residues. CDR1 and CDR2 from the germline V gene are SGHVS and FNYEAQ. V lost 5 bases to trimming and J lost 4 bases; unmatched junction nucleotides: 6. CDR3 in DNA: TGTGCCAGCAGCGAAATGACAGGGGTTAATGAAAAACTGTTTTTT. Translating it yields CASSEMTGVNEKLFF.

The gene calls are TRBV24-1 and TRBJ2-5; D remains ambiguous. Germline V gene lookup returns CDR1 KGHDR and CDR2 SFDVKD. The CDR3 sequence is 13 residues long. Trimming left V 4 bases short and J 2 bases short, with 7 bases between. CDR3 in amino acids: CATSDLVQETQYF. CDR3 bases: TGTGCCACCAGTGACCTTGTACAAGAGACCCAGTACTTC.

Many counts were recorded for this clonotype. The chain couples TRBV6-1 to TRBJ2-7, with 9 bases fitting TRBD2. Trimming at V came to 7 bases and at J to 6 bases, leaving 4 bases not matched to a gene. The CDR3 sequence is 12 residues long. CDR1 and CDR2 from the germline V gene are MNHNS and SASEGT. Here the CDR3 DNA reads TGTGCCAGCACCAAAGCGGGAGGCGAGCAGTACTTC. It is translated as CASTKAGGEQYF.

V gene TRBV30 combines with J gene TRBJ2-3; D is unclear. The CDR3 runs 13 residues. CDR1 is GTSNPN, CDR2 SVGIG, per germline (reference sequence). The V and J ends lost 2 bases and 9 bases respectively, with 15 bases between them. CDR3 sequence: CAWSTPQAVTQYF. CDR3 nucleotides: TGTGCCTGGAGTACCCCCCAGGCGGTGACGCAGTATTTT.

This clonotype was seen a few times. This rearrangement joins TRBV11-2 to TRBJ2-6; D remains ambiguous. V lost 2 bases and J lost 0, with 14 bases in between. The germline gives CDR1 SGHAT, CDR2 FQNNGV. The CDR3 sequence is 18 residues long. For the CDR3, the DNA is TGTGCCAGCAGCTTAAGAAGCGTAGGTTTCTCTGGGGCCAACGTCCTGACTTTC. Amino acid sequence: CASSLRSVGFSGANVLTF.

This clonotype was seen many times. This sequence joins TRBV11-3 and TRBJ1-2; TRBD1 aligns across 8 bases. This CDR3 has 16 residues. With V trimmed by 5 bases and J by 6 bases, 14 bases remained unmatched. Germline V CDR1 and CDR2: SGHNT, YENEEA. The CDR3 spells CASSRAAGQGAHGYTF. Written as DNA, the CDR3 is TGTGCCAGCAGCCGCGCAGCCGGTCAGGGGGCGCATGGCTACACCTTC.

This clonotype has ten or more counts. CDR3: CASSSDTGTWNYGYTF. DNA of the CDR3: TGTGCCAGCAGCTCCGATACCGGGACATGGAACTATGGCTACACCTTC. The chain is built from TRBV11-3 and TRBJ1-2, with D possibly TRBD1 on 6 matching bases. Germline V CDR1 and CDR2: SGHNT, YENEEA. Trimming shortened V by 4 bases and J by 2 bases, and 17 bases separated the two germline ends. The CDR3 consists of 16 residues.

This clonotype has only a few counts. The chain joins TRBV6-1 to TRBJ1-5, with 10 bases matching TRBD1. This CDR3 has 16 residues. Germline lookup yields CDR1 MNHNS and CDR2 SASEGT. After removal of 7 bases from V and 2 bases from J, the junction contained 8 bases not matched to a gene. CDR3 in amino acids: CASKDRGWYGNQPQHF. Here the CDR3 DNA reads TGTGCCAGCAAGGACAGGGGGTGGTATGGCAATCAGCCCCAGCATTTT.

This clonotype was counted a single time. A much larger clone sits a single nucleotide away, making a read error possible. The gene calls are TRBV7-8 and TRBJ1-1, with a tentative D call TRBD1 (5 bases). There are 14 residues in the CDR3. Trimming removed 8 bases from V and 4 bases from J, with 17 bases in between. Germline V gene data show CDR1 as SGHVS and CDR2 as FQNEAQ. CDR3 protein: CASARGAGSTEAFF. CDR3 coding DNA: TGTGCCAGCGCGCGCGGGGCAGGGTCCACTGAAGCTTTCTTT.

This chain links TRBV27 with TRBJ2-7, with TRBD1 matching 9 bases. J lost 5 bases, V lost 7 bases, and 18 bases had no gene match. This CDR3 comprises 17 residues. Germline values: CDR1 MNHEY, CDR2 SMNVEV (reference sequence). The DNA for the CDR3 is TGTGCCAGCAAACCCCCATTCTCCGGGACAGGGTTTCACGAGCAGTACTTC. Residues: CASKPPFSGTGFHEQYF.